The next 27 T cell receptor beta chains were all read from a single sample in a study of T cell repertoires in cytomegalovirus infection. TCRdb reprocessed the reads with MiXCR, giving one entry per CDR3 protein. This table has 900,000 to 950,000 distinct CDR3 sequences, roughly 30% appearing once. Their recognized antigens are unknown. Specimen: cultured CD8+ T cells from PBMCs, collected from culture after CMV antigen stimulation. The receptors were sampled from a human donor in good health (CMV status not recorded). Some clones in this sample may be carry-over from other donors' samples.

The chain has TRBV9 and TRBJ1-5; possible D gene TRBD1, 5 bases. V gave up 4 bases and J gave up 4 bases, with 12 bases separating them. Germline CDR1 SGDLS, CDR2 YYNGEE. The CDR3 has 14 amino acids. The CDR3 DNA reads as TGTGCCAGCAGCTCTGGACATCCAAATCAGCCCCAGCATTTT. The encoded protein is CASSSGHPNQPQHF.

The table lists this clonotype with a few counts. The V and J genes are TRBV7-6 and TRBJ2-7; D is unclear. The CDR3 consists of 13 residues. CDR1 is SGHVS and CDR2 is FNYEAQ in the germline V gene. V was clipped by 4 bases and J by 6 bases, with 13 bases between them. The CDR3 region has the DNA TGTGCCAGCAGCTCCCGGGCCTCCCGCGAGCAGTACTTC. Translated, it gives CASSSRASREQYF.

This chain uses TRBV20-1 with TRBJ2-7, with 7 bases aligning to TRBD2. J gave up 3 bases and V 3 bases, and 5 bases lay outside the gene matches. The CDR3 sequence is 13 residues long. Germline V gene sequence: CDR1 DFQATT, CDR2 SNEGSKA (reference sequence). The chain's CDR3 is CSASEGRGYEQYV. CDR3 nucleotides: TGCAGTGCTAGTGAAGGGAGGGGCTACGAGCAGTACGTC.

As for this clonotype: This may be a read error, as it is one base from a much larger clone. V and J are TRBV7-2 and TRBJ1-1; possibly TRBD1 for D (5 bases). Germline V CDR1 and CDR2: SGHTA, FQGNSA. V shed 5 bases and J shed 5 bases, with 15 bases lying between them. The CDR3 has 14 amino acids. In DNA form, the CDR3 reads TGTGCCAGCAGCCCAATAGCGAAGGGGACTGAAGCTTTCTTT. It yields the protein CASSPIAKGTEAFF.

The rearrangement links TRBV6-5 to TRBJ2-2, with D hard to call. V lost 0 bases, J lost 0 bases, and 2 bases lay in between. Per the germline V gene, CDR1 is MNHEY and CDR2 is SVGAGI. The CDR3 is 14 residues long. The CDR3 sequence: CASSYSTNTGELFF. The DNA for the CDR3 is TGTGCCAGCAGTTACTCGACGAACACCGGGGAGCTGTTTTTT.

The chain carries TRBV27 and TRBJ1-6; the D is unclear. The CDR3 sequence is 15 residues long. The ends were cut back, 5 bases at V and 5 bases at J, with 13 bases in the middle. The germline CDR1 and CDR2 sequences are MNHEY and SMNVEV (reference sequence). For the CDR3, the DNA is TGTGCCAGCAGTGTGCGGGGTAGGAATAATTCACCCCTCCACTTT. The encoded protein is CASSVRGRNNSPLHF.

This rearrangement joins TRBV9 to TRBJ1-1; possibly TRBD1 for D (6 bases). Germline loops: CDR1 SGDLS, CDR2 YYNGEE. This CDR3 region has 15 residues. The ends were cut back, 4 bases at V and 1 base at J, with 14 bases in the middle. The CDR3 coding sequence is TGTGCCAGCAGCCCGACGGGAGGGGGGAACACTGAAGCTTTCTTT. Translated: CASSPTGGGNTEAFF.

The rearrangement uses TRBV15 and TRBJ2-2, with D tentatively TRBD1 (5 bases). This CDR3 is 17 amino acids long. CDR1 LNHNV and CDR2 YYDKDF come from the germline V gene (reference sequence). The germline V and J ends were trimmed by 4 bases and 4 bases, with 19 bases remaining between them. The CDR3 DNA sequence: TGTGCCACCAGCACTACAGGTCCCCGGTCGAGCACCGGGGAGCTGTTTTTT. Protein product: CATSTTGPRSSTGELFF. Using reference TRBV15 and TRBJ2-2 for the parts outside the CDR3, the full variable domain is DAMVIQNPRYQVTQFGKPVTLSCSQTLNHNVMYWYQQKSSQAPKLLFHYYDKDFNNEADTPDNFQSRRPNTSFCFLDIRSPGLGDTAMYLCATSTTGPRSSTGELFFGEGSRLTVL.

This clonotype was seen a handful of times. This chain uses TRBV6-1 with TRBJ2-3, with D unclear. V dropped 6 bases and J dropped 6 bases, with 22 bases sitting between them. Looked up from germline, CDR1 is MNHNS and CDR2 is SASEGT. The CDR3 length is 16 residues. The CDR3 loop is CASSMSSLVPLDTQYF. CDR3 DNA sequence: TGTGCCAGCAGCATGTCTAGTCTTGTCCCACTGGATACGCAGTATTTT.

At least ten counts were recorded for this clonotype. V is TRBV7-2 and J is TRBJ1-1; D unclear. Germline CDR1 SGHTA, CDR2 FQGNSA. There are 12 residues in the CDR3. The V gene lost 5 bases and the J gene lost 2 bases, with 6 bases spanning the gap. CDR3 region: CASSGFNTEAFF. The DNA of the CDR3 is TGTGCCAGCAGCGGATTTAACACTGAAGCTTTCTTT.

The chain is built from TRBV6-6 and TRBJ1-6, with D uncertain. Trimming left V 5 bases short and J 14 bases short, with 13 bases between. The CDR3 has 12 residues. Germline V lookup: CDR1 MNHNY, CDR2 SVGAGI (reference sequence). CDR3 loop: CASSPTPKTLHF. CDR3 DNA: TGTGCCAGCAGTCCGACACCTAAAACCCTCCACTTT.

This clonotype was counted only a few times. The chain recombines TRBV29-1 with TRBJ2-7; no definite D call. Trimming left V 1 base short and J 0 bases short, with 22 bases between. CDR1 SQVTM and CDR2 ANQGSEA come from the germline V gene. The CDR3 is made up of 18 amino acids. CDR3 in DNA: TGCAGCGTTGAAGTCTGTCTCGACGGCGACAATAGCTCCTACGAGCAGTACGTC. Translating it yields CSVEVCLDGDNSSYEQYV.

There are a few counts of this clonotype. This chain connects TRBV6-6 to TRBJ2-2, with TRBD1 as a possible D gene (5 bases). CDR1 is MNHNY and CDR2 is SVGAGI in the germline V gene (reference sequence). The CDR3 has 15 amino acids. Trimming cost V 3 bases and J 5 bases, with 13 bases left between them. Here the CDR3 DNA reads TGTGCCAGCAGTTATCGGACATTCAAAACCGGGGAGCTGTTTTTT. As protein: CASSYRTFKTGELFF.

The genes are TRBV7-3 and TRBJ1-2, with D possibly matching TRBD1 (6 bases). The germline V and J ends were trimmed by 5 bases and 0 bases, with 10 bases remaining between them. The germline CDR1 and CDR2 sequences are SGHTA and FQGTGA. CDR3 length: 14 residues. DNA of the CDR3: TGTGCCAGCAGCCAACAGGGATCTAACTATGGCTACACCTTC. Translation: CASSQQGSNYGYTF.

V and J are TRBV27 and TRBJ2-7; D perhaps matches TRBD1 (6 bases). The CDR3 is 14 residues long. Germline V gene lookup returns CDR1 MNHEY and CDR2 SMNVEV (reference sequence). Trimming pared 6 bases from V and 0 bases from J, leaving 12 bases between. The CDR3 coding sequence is TGTGCCAGCAGATGGGACATGGGCTCCTACGAGCAGTACGTC. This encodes CASRWDMGSYEQYV.

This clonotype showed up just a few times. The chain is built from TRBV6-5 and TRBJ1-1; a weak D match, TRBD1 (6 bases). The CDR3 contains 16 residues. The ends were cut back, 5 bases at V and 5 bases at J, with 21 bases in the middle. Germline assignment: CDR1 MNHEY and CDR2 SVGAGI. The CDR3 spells CASSPPVGGGETEAFF. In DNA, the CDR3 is TGTGCCAGCAGTCCCCCCGTCGGGGGCGGAGAAACTGAAGCTTTCTTT.

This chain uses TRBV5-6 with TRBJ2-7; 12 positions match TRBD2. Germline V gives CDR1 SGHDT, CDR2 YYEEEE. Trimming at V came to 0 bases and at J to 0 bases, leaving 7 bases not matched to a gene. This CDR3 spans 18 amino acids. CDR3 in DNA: TGTGCCAGCAGCTTGGCGACTAGCGGGGGCCTTAGCTCCTACGAGCAGTACGTC. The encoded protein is CASSLATSGGLSSYEQYV.

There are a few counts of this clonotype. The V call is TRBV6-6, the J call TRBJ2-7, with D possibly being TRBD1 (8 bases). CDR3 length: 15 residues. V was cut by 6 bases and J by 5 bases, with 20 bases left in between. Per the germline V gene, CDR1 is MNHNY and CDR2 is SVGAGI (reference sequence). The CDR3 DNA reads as TGTGCCAGCAGCCCTGGACCCACAGGGGGGGACGAGCAGTACGTC. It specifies CASSPGPTGGDEQYV.

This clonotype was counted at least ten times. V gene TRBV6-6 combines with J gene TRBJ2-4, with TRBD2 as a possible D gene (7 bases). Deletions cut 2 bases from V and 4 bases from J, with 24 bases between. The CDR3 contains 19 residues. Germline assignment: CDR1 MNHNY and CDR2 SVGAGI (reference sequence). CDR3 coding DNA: TGTGCCAGCAGTTACGTGGCACGGGAGGATTCAAGGGGGAAAAACATTCAGTACTTC. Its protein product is CASSYVAREDSRGKNIQYF.

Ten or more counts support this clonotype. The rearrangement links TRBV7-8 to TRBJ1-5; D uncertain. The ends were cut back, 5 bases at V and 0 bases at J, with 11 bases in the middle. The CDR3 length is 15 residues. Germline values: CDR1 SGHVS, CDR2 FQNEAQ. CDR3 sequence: CASSPTMDSNQPQHF. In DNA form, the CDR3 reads TGTGCCAGCAGCCCAACCATGGATAGCAATCAGCCCCAGCATTTT.

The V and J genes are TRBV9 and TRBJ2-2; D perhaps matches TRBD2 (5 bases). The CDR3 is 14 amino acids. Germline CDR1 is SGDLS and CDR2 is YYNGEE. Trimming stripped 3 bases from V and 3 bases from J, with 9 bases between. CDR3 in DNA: TGTGCCAGCAGCGAAGAGGGATACACCGGGGAGCTGTTTTTT. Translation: CASSEEGYTGELFF.

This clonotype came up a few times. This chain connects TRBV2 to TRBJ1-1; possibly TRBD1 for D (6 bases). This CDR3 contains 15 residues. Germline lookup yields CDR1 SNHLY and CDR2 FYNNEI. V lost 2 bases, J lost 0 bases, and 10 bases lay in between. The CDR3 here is CASSEYRVMNTEAFF. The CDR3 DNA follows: TGTGCCAGCAGTGAATACAGGGTAATGAACACTGAAGCTTTCTTT.

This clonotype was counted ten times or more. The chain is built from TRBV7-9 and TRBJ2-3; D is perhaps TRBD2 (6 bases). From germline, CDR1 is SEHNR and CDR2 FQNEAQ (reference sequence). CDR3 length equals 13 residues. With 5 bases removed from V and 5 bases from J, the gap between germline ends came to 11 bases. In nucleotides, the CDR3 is TGTGCCAGCAGCCGTGATAGCGGAGATACGCAGTATTTT. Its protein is CASSRDSGDTQYF.

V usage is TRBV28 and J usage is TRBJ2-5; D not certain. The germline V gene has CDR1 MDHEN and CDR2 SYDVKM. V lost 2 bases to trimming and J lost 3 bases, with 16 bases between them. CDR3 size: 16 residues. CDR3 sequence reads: CASSLAVSDFEETQYF. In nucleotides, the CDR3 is TGTGCCAGCAGTTTAGCCGTCTCAGATTTTGAAGAGACCCAGTACTTC.

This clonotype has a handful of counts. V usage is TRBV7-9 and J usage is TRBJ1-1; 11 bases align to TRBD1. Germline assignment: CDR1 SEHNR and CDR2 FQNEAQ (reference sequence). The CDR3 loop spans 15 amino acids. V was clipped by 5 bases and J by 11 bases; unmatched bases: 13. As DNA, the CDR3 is TGTGCCAGCAGCACTTCCCGGGACAGGGGGGTTGGGGCTTTCTTT. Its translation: CASSTSRDRGVGAFF.

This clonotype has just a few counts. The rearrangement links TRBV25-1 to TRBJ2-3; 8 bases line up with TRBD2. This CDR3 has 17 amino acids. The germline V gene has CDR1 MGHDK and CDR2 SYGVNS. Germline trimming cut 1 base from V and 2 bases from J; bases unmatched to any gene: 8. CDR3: CASSEFLTSGYTDTQYF. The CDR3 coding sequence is TGTGCCAGCAGTGAATTTCTAACTAGCGGATACACAGATACGCAGTATTTT.

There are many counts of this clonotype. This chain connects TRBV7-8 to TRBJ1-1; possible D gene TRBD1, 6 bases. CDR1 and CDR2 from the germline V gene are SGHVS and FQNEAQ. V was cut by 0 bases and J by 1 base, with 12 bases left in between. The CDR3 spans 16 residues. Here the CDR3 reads CASSLAAGVPNTEAFF. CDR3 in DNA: TGTGCCAGCAGCTTAGCGGCAGGGGTTCCGAACACTGAAGCTTTCTTT. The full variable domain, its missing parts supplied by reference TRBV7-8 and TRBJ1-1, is GAGVSQSPRYKVAKRGQDVALRCDPISGHVSLFWYQQALGQGPEFLTYFQNEAQLDKSGLPSDRFFAERPEGSVSTLKIQRTQQEDSAVYLCASSLAAGVPNTEAFFGQGTRLTVV.